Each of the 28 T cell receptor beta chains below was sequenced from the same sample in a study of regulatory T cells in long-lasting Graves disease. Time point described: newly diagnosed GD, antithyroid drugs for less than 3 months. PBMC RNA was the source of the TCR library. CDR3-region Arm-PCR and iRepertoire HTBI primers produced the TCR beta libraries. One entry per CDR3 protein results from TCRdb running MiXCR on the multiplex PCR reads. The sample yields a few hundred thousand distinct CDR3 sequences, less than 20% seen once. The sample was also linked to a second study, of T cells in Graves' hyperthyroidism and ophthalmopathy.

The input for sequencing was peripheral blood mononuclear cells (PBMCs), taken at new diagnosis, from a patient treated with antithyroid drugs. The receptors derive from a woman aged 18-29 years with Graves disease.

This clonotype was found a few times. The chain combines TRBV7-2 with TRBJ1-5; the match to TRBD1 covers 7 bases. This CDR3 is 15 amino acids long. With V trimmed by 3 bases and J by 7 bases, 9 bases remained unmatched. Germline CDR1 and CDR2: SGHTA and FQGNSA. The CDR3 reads CASSLEDRAWQPQHF. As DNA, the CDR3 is TGTGCCAGCAGCTTGGAAGACAGGGCATGGCAGCCCCAGCATTTT. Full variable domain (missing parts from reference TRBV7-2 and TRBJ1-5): GAGVSQSPSNKVTEKGKDVELRCDPISGHTALYWYRQSLGQGLEFLIYFQGNSAPDKSGLPSDRFSAERTGGSVSTLTIQRTQQEDSAVYLCASSLEDRAWQPQHFGDGTRLSIL.

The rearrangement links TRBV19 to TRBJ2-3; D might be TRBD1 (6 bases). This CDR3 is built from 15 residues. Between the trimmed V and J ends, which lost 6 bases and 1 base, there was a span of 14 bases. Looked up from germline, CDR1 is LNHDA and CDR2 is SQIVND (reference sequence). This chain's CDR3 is CASRETGLGTDTQYF. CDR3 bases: TGTGCCAGTAGGGAGACAGGACTCGGCACAGATACGCAGTATTTT. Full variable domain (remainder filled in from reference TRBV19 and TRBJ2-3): DGGITQSPKYLFRKEGQNVTLSCEQNLNHDAMYWYRQDPGQGLRLIYYSQIVNDFQKGDIAEGYSVSREKKESFPLTVTSAQKNPTAFYLCASRETGLGTDTQYFGPGTRLTVL.

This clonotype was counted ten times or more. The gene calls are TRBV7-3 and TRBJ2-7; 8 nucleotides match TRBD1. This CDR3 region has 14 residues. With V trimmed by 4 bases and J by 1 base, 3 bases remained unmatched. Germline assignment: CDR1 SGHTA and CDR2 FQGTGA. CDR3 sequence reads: CASSSTGDSYEQYF. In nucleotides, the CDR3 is TGTGCCAGCAGCTCGACAGGGGATTCCTACGAGCAGTACTTC.

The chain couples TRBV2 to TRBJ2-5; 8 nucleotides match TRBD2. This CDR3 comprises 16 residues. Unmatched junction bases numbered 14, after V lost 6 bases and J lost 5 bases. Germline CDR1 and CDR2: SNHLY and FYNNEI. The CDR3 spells CASSDVGAGGRETQYF. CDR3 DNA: TGTGCCAGCAGCGACGTAGGGGCGGGAGGTCGGGAGACCCAGTACTTC.

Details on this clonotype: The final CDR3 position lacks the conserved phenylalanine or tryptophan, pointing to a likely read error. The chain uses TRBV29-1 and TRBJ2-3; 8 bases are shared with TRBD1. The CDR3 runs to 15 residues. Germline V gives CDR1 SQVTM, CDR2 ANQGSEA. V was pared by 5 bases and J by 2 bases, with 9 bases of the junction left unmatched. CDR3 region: CSVKTGAGATDTQYS. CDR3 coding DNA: TGCAGCGTTAAGACAGGGGCAGGCGCCACAGATACGCAGTATTCT.

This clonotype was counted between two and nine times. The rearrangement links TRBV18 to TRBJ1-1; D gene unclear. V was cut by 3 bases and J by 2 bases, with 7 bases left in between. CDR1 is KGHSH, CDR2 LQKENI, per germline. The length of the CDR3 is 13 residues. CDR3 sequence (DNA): TGTGCCAGCTCACCTGGGAGTAACACTGAAGCTTTCTTT. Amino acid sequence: CASSPGSNTEAFF.

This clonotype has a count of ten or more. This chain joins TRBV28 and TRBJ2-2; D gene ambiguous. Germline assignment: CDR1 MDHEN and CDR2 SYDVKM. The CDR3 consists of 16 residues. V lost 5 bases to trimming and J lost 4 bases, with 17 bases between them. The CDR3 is CASSPPGVSSTGELFF. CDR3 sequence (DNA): TGTGCCAGCAGTCCACCGGGTGTTAGCAGCACCGGGGAGCTGTTTTTT.

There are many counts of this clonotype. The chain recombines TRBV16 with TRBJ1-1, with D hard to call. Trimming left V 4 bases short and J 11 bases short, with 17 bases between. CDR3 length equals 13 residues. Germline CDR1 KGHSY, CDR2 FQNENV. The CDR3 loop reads CASSLWDAGLAFF. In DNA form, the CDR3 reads TGTGCCAGCAGCCTATGGGATGCGGGGTTGGCTTTCTTT.

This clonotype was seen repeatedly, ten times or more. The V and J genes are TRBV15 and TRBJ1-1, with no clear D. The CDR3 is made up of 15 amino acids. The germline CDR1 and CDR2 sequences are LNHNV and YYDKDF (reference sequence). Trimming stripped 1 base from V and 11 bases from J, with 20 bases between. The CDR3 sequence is CATSRVALGLASAFF. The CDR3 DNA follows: TGTGCCACCAGCAGAGTGGCCCTCGGCCTCGCGAGCGCTTTCTTT.

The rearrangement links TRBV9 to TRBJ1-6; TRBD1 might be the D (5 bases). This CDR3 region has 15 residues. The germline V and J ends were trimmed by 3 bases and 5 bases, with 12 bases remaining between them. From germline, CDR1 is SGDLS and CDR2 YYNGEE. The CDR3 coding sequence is TGTGCCAGCAGCGGTGACAGTGGGAATAATTCACCCCTCCACTTT. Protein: CASSGDSGNNSPLHF. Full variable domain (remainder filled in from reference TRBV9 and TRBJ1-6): DSGVTQTPKHLITATGQRVTLRCSPRSGDLSVYWYQQSLDQGLQFLIQYYNGEERAKGNILERFSAQQFPDLHSELNLSSLELGDSALYFCASSGDSGNNSPLHFGNGTRLTVT.

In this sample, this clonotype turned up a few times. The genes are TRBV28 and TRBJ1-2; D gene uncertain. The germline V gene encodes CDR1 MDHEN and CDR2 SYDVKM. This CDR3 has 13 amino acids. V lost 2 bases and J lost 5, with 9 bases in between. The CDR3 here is CASSLTESYGYTF. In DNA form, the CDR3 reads TGTGCCAGCAGTTTAACGGAATCTTATGGCTACACCTTC.

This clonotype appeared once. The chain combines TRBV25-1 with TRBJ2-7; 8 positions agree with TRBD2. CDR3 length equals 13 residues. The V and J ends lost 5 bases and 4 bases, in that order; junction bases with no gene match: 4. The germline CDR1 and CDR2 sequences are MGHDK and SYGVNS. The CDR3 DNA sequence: TGTGCCAGCAGTATTCGGGGGGGATACGAGCAGTACTTC. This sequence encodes CASSIRGGYEQYF.

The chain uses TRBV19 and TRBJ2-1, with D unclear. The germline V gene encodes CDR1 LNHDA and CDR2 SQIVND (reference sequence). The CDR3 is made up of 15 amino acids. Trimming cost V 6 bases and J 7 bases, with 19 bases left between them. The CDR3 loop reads CASRIGQASWNEQFF. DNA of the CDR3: TGTGCCAGTAGGATTGGGCAGGCATCCTGGAATGAGCAGTTCTTC. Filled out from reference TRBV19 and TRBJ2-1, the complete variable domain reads DGGITQSPKYLFRKEGQNVTLSCEQNLNHDAMYWYRQDPGQGLRLIYYSQIVNDFQKGDIAEGYSVSREKKESFPLTVTSAQKNPTAFYLCASRIGQASWNEQFFGPGTRLTVL.

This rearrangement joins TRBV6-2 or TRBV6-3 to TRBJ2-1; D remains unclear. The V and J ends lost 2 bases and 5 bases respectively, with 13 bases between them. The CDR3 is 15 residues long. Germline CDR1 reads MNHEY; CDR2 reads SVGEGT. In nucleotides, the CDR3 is TGTGCCAGCAGTTACCGACTCCCCTCTGACAATGAGCAGTTCTTC. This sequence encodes CASSYRLPSDNEQFF.

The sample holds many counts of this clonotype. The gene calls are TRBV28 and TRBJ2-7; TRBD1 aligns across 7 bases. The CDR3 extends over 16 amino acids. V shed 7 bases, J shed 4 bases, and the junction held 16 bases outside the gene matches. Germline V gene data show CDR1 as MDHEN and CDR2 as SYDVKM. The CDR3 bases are TGTGCCAGCACCCTAGGGGGCAGGGTTTGGGAATACGAGCAGTACTTC. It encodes CASTLGGRVWEYEQYF.

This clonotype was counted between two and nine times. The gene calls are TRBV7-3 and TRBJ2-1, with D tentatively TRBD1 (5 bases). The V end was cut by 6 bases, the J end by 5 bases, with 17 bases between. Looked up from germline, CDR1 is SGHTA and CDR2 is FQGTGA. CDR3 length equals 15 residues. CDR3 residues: CASREQGAAHNEQFF. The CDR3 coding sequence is TGTGCCAGCAGGGAGCAAGGGGCGGCCCACAATGAGCAGTTCTTC.

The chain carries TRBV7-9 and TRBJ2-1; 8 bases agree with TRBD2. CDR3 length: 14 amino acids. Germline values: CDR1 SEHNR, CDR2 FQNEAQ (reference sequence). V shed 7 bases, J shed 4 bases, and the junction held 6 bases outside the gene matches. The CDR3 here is CASTLAGPYNEQFF. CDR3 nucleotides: TGTGCCAGCACCCTAGCGGGCCCTTACAATGAGCAGTTCTTC.

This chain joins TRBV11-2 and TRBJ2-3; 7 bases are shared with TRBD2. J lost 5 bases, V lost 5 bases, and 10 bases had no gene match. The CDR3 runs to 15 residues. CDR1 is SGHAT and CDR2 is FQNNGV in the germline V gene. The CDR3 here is CASSTGGWWEDTQYF. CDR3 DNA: TGTGCCAGCAGCACGGGGGGATGGTGGGAAGATACGCAGTATTTT.

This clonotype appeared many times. CDR3 sequence: CASSLRGKTSGIKGPSYEQYF. CDR3 nucleotides: TGTGCCAGCAGTTTGAGGGGTAAAACTAGCGGGATTAAAGGCCCATCCTACGAGCAGTACTTC. This chain uses TRBV12-3 or TRBV12-4 with TRBJ2-7; 10 bases are shared with TRBD2. There are 21 residues in the CDR3. The V segment lost 3 bases and the J segment 1 base; nucleotides outside the gene matches: 21.

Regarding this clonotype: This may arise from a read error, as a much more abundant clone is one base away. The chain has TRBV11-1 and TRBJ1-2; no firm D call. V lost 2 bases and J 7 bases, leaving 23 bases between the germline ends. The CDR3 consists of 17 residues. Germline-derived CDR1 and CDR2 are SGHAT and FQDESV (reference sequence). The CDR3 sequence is CASSLTSLTWGDCGYTF. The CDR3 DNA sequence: TGTGCCAGCAGCTTAACCTCTTTGACCTGGGGTGATTGTGGCTACACCTTC.

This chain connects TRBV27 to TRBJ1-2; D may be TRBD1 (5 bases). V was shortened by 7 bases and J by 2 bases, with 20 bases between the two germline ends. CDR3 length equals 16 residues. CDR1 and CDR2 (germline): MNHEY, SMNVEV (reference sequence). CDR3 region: CASKRNGRDHNYGYTF. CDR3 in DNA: TGTGCCAGCAAACGAAATGGGAGGGACCACAACTATGGCTACACCTTC.

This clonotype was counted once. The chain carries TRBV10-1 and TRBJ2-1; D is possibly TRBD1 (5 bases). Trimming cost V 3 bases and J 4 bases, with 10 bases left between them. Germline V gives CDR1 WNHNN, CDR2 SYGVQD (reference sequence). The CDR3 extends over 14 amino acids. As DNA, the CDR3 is TGCGCCAGCAGTGATGGGGCAGTGTACAATGAGCAGTTCTTC. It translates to CASSDGAVYNEQFF.

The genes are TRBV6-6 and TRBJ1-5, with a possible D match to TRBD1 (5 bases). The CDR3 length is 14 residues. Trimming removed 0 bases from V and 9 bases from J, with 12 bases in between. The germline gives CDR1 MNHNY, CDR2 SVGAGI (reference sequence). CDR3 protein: CASSYSMAGLPQHF. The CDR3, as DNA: TGTGCCAGCAGTTACTCGATGGCAGGGCTGCCCCAGCATTTT.

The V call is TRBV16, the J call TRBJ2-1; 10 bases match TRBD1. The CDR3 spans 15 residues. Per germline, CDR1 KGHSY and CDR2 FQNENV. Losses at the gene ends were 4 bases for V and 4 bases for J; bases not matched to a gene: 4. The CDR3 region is CASSPTGGYYNEQFF. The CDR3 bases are TGTGCCAGCAGCCCGACAGGGGGCTATTACAATGAGCAGTTCTTC. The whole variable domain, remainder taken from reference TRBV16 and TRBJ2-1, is GEEVAQTPKHLVRGEGQKAKLYCAPIKGHSYVFWYQQVLKNEFKFLISFQNENVFDETGMPKERFSAKCLPNSPCSLEIQATKLEDSAVYFCASSPTGGYYNEQFFGPGTRLTVL.

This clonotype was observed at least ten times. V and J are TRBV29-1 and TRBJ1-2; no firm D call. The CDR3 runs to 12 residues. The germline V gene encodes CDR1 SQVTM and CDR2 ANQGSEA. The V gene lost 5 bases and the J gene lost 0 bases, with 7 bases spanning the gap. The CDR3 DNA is TGCAGCGTTTTGGTCACTAACTATGGCTACACCTTC. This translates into CSVLVTNYGYTF.

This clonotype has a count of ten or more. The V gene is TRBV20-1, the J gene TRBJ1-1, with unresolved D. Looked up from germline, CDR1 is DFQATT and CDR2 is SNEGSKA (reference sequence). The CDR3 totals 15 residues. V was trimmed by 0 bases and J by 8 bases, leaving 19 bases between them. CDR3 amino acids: CSARDNAVPTGEAFF. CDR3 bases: TGCAGTGCTAGAGATAATGCGGTTCCAACGGGGGAAGCTTTCTTT.

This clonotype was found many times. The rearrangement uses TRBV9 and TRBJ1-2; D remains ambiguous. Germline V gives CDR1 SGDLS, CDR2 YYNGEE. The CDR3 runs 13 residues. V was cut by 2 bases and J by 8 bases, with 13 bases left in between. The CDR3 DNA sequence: TGTGCCAGCAGCGTCGGTTTCGGAGGCGGCTACACCTTC. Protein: CASSVGFGGGYTF.

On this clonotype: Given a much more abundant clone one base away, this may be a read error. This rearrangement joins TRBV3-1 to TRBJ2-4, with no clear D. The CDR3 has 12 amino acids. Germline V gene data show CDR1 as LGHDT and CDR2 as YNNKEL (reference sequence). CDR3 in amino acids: CASSLSHREQSF. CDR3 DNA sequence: TGTGCCAGCAGCCTATCACACCGTGAGCAGTCCTTC. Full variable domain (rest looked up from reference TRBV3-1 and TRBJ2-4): DTAVSQTPKYLVTQMGNDKSIKCEQNLGHDTMYWYKQDSKKFLKIMFSYNNKELIINETVPNRFSPKSPDKAHLNLHINSLELGDSAVYFCASSLSHREQSFGAGTRLSVL.